This entry lists 27 T cell receptor beta chains sequenced from one sample in a study of cytomegalovirus exposure and HLA in healthy donors. Amplification used 60 Vbeta primers and 13 Jbeta primers. Some clones are missing from TCRdb's copy, which holds only in-frame ones; the method was immunoSEQ multiplex PCR. The sample lists around 120,000 clones, roughly 69% occurring once. Sequencing input: PBMCs. These receptors came from a human donor in good health.

This clone was counted only a few times. The gene calls are TRBV28 and TRBJ2-2, with D maybe TRBD2 (5 bases). Trimming cost V 2 bases and J 9 bases, with 19 bases left between them. Germline assignment: CDR1 MDHEN and CDR2 SYDVKM. The CDR3 is 16 residues long. The CDR3 DNA reads TGTGCCAGCAGTTTAATTCGTGCGGGCCAGGTCCGGGAGCTGTTTTTT. Its protein product is CASSLIRAGQVRELFF. Drawing the rest from reference TRBV28 and TRBJ2-2, the complete variable domain is DVKVTQSSRYLVKRTGEKVFLECVQDMDHENMFWYRQDPGLGLRLIYFSYDVKMKEKGDIPEGYSVSREKKERFSLILESASTNQTSMYLCASSLIRAGQVRELFFGEGSRLTVL.

The CDR3 DNA reads TGTGCCATCAATCCGGGACTTTCTATCTACAATGAGCAGTTCTTC. This gives the protein CAINPGLSIYNEQFF. The chain recombines TRBV10-3 with TRBJ2-1; D is perhaps TRBD2 (6 bases). Germline lookup yields CDR1 ENHRY and CDR2 SYGVKD. This CDR3 comprises 15 residues. With 7 bases removed from V and 3 bases from J, the gap between germline ends came to 16 bases.

The chain couples TRBV4-1 to TRBJ2-7; weak D call: TRBD1 (6 bases). Germline CDR1 is MGHRA and CDR2 is YSYEKL. CDR3 size: 14 residues. V lost 0 bases, J lost 7 bases, and 13 bases lay in between. The CDR3 DNA is TGCGCCAGCAGCCAAGAAGGGGGTACAGGGGAGCAGTACTTC. It codes for CASSQEGGTGEQYF.

The rearrangement links TRBV9 to TRBJ1-6, with D tentatively TRBD1 (6 bases). Germline CDR1 reads SGDLS; CDR2 reads YYNGEE. V lost 4 bases and J 10 bases, leaving 21 bases between the germline ends. The CDR3 sequence is 16 residues long. CDR3 in amino acids: CASSPSPGTTGSPLHF. The DNA of the CDR3 is TGTGCCAGCAGCCCCTCCCCCGGGACAACGGGATCACCCCTCCACTTT.

The rearrangement links TRBV19 to TRBJ2-1; 9 bases match TRBD2. The CDR3 length is 17 residues. Germline V gene sequence: CDR1 LNHDA, CDR2 SQIVND (reference sequence). The V gene end was trimmed by 3 bases and the J gene end by 2 bases; junction bases not matched to a gene: 8. CDR3 in DNA: TGTGCCAGTAGTATTGGCGGGAGGGCCCGTGCCTACAATGAGCAGTTCTTC. Its protein is CASSIGGRARAYNEQFF.

Only one count was recorded for this clone. The J gene is TRBJ2-1, the V gene TRBV29-1, with D tentatively TRBD2 (5 bases). This CDR3 is built from 18 residues. Per germline, CDR1 SQVTM and CDR2 ANQGSEA. The V end was cut by 2 bases, the J end by 7 bases, with 27 bases between. CDR3 in DNA: TGCAGCGTTGAATGGACTTGGGAGTTGTCCTCACTTCATAATGAGCAGTTCTTC. It is translated as CSVEWTWELSSLHNEQFF.

The chain employs TRBV18 and TRBJ2-7; D gene unclear. Germline CDR1 and CDR2: KGHSH and LQKENI. This CDR3 is 13 amino acids long. V was clipped by 3 bases and J by 6 bases, with 12 bases between them. CDR3 residues: CASSPWAAREQYF. The CDR3 DNA reads TGTGCCAGCTCACCTTGGGCCGCCCGCGAGCAGTACTTC.

The rearrangement joins TRBV10-2 to TRBJ2-1; maybe TRBD1 (6 bases). Trimming removed 8 bases at V and 5 bases at J, with 10 bases between. The germline gives CDR1 WSHSY, CDR2 SAAADI. The CDR3 runs to 12 residues. CDR3 bases: TGCGCCAGCCTTGGGGGCCACAATGAGCAGTTCTTC. It encodes CASLGGHNEQFF.

V is TRBV29-1 and J is TRBJ1-1, with 7 positions matching TRBD1. This CDR3 region has 14 residues. Looked up from germline, CDR1 is SQVTM and CDR2 is ANQGSEA. V gave up 7 bases and J gave up 0 bases; unmatched junction bases: 8. The CDR3 nucleotides read TGCAGCGCCGAAATGGGACAGATGAACACTGAAGCTTTCTTT. It yields the protein CSAEMGQMNTEAFF.

This clone has more than one count but fewer than ten. V usage is TRBV27 and J usage is TRBJ2-1; the D is unclear. The CDR3 is made up of 11 amino acids. The V gene lost 4 bases and the J gene lost 7 bases, with 5 bases spanning the gap. The germline gives CDR1 MNHEY, CDR2 SMNVEV (reference sequence). The CDR3 loop reads CASSYYNEQFF. CDR3 bases: TGTGCCAGCAGTTACTATAATGAGCAGTTCTTC.

The rearrangement links TRBV30 to TRBJ1-2; tentative D call: TRBD1 (5 bases). CDR3 length equals 13 residues. Germline lookup yields CDR1 GTSNPN and CDR2 SVGIG (reference sequence). V lost 2 bases and J lost 4, with 11 bases in between. The CDR3 protein is CAWSLVGAYGYTF. CDR3 sequence (DNA): TGTGCCTGGAGTTTAGTAGGGGCCTATGGCTACACCTTC. The whole variable domain, filled in from reference TRBV30 and TRBJ1-2, reads SQTIHQWPATLVQPVGSPLSLECTVEGTSNPNLYWYRQAAGRGLQLLFYSVGIGQISSEVPQNLSASRPQDRQFILSSKKLLLSDSGFYLCAWSLVGAYGYTFGSGTRLTVV.

CDR3 DNA: TGTGCCAGCTCACCGTCCCTCACCGGGGAGCTGTTTTTT. It yields the protein CASSPSLTGELFF. V is TRBV18 and J is TRBJ2-2, with D hard to call. CDR1 and CDR2 (germline): KGHSH, LQKENI. This CDR3 contains 13 residues. The V and J ends lost 3 bases and 4 bases respectively, with 6 bases between them.

Here the CDR3 DNA reads TGTGCCAGCAGCCAATCGGAGGAGAGGTCTTTCTCCTACGAGCAGTACTTC. It is translated as CASSQSEERSFSYEQYF. V usage is TRBV4-2 and J usage is TRBJ2-7; perhaps TRBD2 as D (5 bases). V lost 2 bases, J lost 0 bases, and 17 bases lay in between. Germline loops: CDR1 LGHNA, CDR2 YNFKEQ. The length of the CDR3 is 17 residues.

This clone was detected once. The V and J genes are TRBV14 and TRBJ1-2; D is possibly TRBD1 (6 bases). The germline V and J ends were trimmed by 4 bases and 4 bases, with 13 bases remaining between them. The CDR3 sequence is 14 residues long. Germline CDR1 reads SGHDN; CDR2 reads FVKESK. The chain's CDR3 is CASSPRTAIYGYTF. DNA of the CDR3: TGTGCCAGCAGCCCCAGGACAGCAATCTATGGCTACACCTTC.

The J gene is TRBJ1-2, the V gene TRBV6-5; a possible D gene is TRBD1 (5 bases). Germline loops: CDR1 MNHEY, CDR2 SVGAGI. Trimming stripped 2 bases from V and 7 bases from J, with 14 bases between. The CDR3 has 14 residues. The CDR3 DNA is TGTGCCAGCAGTTACGCAGGGTTTTCCTTTGGCTACACCTTC. It codes for CASSYAGFSFGYTF.

CDR3 region: CASSLAASGRGSQETQYF. The CDR3 region has the DNA TGTGCCAGCAGCTTGGCGGCTAGCGGGAGGGGCAGCCAAGAGACCCAGTACTTC. V and J are TRBV5-6 and TRBJ2-5; TRBD2 agrees at 12 bases. The CDR3 length is 18 residues. The germline CDR1 and CDR2 sequences are SGHDT and YYEEEE. The V segment lost 0 bases and the J segment 1 base; nucleotides outside the gene matches: 7.

The sample holds a few counts of this clone. This chain connects TRBV6-6 to TRBJ1-1, with 7 bases matching TRBD1. Germline CDR1 reads MNHNY; CDR2 reads SVGAGI (reference sequence). The V and J ends lost 6 bases and 0 bases, in that order; junction bases with no gene match: 10. CDR3 length equals 16 residues. The CDR3 DNA is TGTGCCAGCAGGGCCAGGACAGGTCCTATGAACACTGAAGCTTTCTTT. Translation gives CASRARTGPMNTEAFF.

This clone has just one count. This sequence joins TRBV18 and TRBJ2-3; TRBD2 agrees at 11 bases. The CDR3 length is 18 residues. J lost 0 bases, V lost 3 bases, and 8 bases had no gene match. The germline V gene encodes CDR1 KGHSH and CDR2 LQKENI. CDR3 in amino acids: CASSPLAGGTSSTDTQYF. The CDR3 coding sequence is TGTGCCAGCTCACCGCTAGCGGGGGGAACCTCTAGCACAGATACGCAGTATTTT.

This clone was observed a handful of times. The V gene is TRBV7-9, the J gene TRBJ2-7; 7 bases agree with TRBD2. There are 12 residues in the CDR3. V lost 5 bases and J lost 2; bases outside the gene matches: 0. CDR1 is SEHNR and CDR2 is FQNEAQ in the germline V gene (reference sequence). In DNA, the CDR3 is TGTGCCAGCAGCCGGGAGGCCTACGAGCAGTACTTC. It is translated as CASSREAYEQYF. Full variable domain (missing parts from reference TRBV7-9 and TRBJ2-7): DTGVSQNPRHKITKRGQNVTFRCDPISEHNRLYWYRQTLGQGPEFLTYFQNEAQLEKSRLLSDRFSAERPKGSFSTLEIQRTEQGDSAMYLCASSREAYEQYFGPGTRLTVT.

This clone was detected once. The chain recombines TRBV5-4 with TRBJ1-2; D perhaps matches TRBD1 (6 bases). With 4 bases removed from V and 3 bases from J, the gap between germline ends came to 19 bases. CDR1 SGHNT and CDR2 YYREEE come from the germline V gene (reference sequence). The CDR3 extends over 16 amino acids. The CDR3 DNA reads as TGTGCCAGCAGCCCCTCTACACGGGCAGGGGACTATGGCTACACCTTC. Protein: CASSPSTRAGDYGYTF.

The rearrangement links TRBV5-1 to TRBJ2-5; 15 nucleotides align to TRBD2. CDR1 is SGHRS, CDR2 YFSETQ, per germline. V trimming: 4 bases; J trimming: 4 bases; junction bases outside the gene matches: 8. This CDR3 has 17 amino acids. CDR3 coding DNA: TGCGCCAGCAGCCAGGGGACTAGCGGGAGGAATCGAGAGACCCAGTACTTC. It encodes CASSQGTSGRNRETQYF.

The chain is built from TRBV11-1 and TRBJ1-1; 7 bases fit TRBD1. Per germline, CDR1 SGHAT and CDR2 FQDESV (reference sequence). V shed 5 bases, J shed 1 base, and the junction held 4 bases outside the gene matches. This CDR3 region has 14 residues. This CDR3 reads CASSVDRANTEAFF. The CDR3 coding sequence is TGTGCCAGCAGCGTCGACAGGGCGAACACTGAAGCTTTCTTT.

This rearrangement joins TRBV2 to TRBJ2-4; 7 positions agree with TRBD1. With 0 bases clipped from V and 1 base from J, the junction kept 0 bases outside the gene matches. There are 15 residues in the CDR3. Germline-derived CDR1 and CDR2 are SNHLY and FYNNEI. As DNA, the CDR3 is TGTGCCAGCAGTGAAGCGACAGGGGCCAAAAACATTCAGTACTTC. The encoded protein is CASSEATGAKNIQYF.

The CDR3 is CARTRQGARSPLHF. DNA for the CDR3: TGTGCCCGAACCCGACAGGGGGCACGTTCACCCCTCCACTTT. The V call is TRBV2, the J call TRBJ1-6; TRBD1 agrees at 10 bases. The trim removed 11 bases at V and 9 bases at J, leaving 10 bases unmatched. The CDR3 is made up of 14 amino acids. Per the germline V gene, CDR1 is SNHLY and CDR2 is FYNNEI.

This chain joins TRBV19 and TRBJ2-2; 7 nucleotides line up with TRBD2. The CDR3 runs to 19 residues. With V trimmed by 2 bases and J by 7 bases, 19 bases remained unmatched. Germline CDR1 is LNHDA and CDR2 is SQIVND (reference sequence). As DNA, the CDR3 is TGTGCCAGTAGTATAAGGCTCCCCATTAACGGGGAGGGGCTCGGGGAGCTGTTTTTT. Residues: CASSIRLPINGEGLGELFF.

Remarks on this clone: Other DNA sequences in this sample translate to the same CDR3. V usage is TRBV5-1 and J usage is TRBJ1-2, with D uncertain. Between the trimmed V and J ends, which lost 4 bases and 5 bases, there was a span of 9 bases. The CDR3 totals 12 residues. CDR1 SGHRS and CDR2 YFSETQ come from the germline V gene. This CDR3 is CASSLDSYGYTF. CDR3 bases: TGCGCCAGCAGCCTGGACTCGTATGGCTACACCTTC.

The V gene is TRBV9, the J gene TRBJ1-1; D may be TRBD1 (5 bases). Deletions cut 0 bases from V and 6 bases from J, with 12 bases between. Germline CDR1 is SGDLS and CDR2 is YYNGEE. The CDR3 runs to 14 residues. The CDR3 here is CASSVGDLIAEAFF. The CDR3 DNA reads as TGTGCCAGCAGCGTAGGGGACTTAATTGCTGAAGCTTTCTTT. The full variable domain, completed using reference TRBV9 and TRBJ1-1, is DSGVTQTPKHLITATGQRVTLRCSPRSGDLSVYWYQQSLDQGLQFLIQYYNGEERAKGNILERFSAQQFPDLHSELNLSSLELGDSALYFCASSVGDLIAEAFFGQGTRLTVV.